This T cell receptor beta chain was documented in a study of beta chain features in type 1 diabetes. Germline assignment: CDR1 SGHTA and CDR2 FQGNSA. The length of the CDR3 is 12 residues. The V end was cut by 2 bases, the J end by 11 bases, with 10 bases between. The sequenced template was cDNA made from the entire isolated RNA. Reads from naive, central memory and regulatory T cell samples averaged around 3.5 million. Method: immunoSEQ multiplex PCR; TCRdb's copy keeps in-frame clones and lacks some. Of about 340,000 clones listed, roughly 13% are singletons. There are a few counts of this clone. Its antigen is not identified. Study findings and constraints: TCRB CDR3 length was moderately but significantly reduced in all four CD4+ subsets of Type 1 diabetes patients. cDNA sequencing could over-represent cells with high TCR expression.

The sample consisted of naive CD4+ T cells from blood. This sequence joins TRBV7-2 and TRBJ2-4; a possible D gene is TRBD1 (6 bases). The clonotype comes from a woman younger than 35 with type 1 diabetes. CDR3 residues: CASSLTGQVQYF. CDR3 nucleotide sequence: TGTGCCAGCAGCTTAACAGGGCAAGTTCAGTACTTC.